The clone carrying this T cell receptor beta chain appeared a few times. Its antigen is not identified. Isolation recovered at least 6.5 million PBMCs from every sample. This sample is part of a study of blood T cells in healthy people across ages. The study's findings and limits: Expanded clonotype changes were possibly confounded by unknown donor CMV status. Long-lived and aged donors differed, with more naive CD4+ cells and higher diversity in the long-lived.

Then a second PCR, running about 6 to 12 cycles, was carried out with a sample-barcoded 5' primer and a J-beta primer mix. Each CDR3 protein gets one entry after TCRdb re-called the 5' RACE reads with MiXCR. The table has approximately 730,000 distinct CDR3 sequences, 53% seen once. This TCR was sampled from an elderly man in good health. Sequencing used blood.

The CDR3 region has the DNA TGCAGCGTTGAACCGGGACAGGACTCCTACGAGCAGTACTTC. This codes for CSVEPGQDSYEQYF. The chain recombines TRBV29-1 with TRBJ2-7; TRBD1 aligns across 8 bases. Germline V gene data show CDR1 as SQVTM and CDR2 as ANQGSEA. This CDR3 has 14 amino acids. V was clipped by 2 bases and J by 0 bases; unmatched bases: 3.